The 18 T cell receptor beta chains below were found in one sample sequenced in a study of T cells expressing NK-cell markers. TCRdb re-called the 5' RACE reads, yielding one record per CDR3 amino acid sequence without DNA. The table for this sample gives 500,000 to 700,000 distinct CDR3 sequences. The sequencing sample was made of blood T cells: a sorted CD56 or NKG2C T cell subset, CD4+ or CD8+ T cells, or bulk PBMC T cells (not recorded which). The receptors here all came from a man between 18 and 35 years old in good health.

The rearrangement uses TRBV21-1 and TRBJ2-1; TCRdb proposes TRBD2, but this gene call is untestable without DNA. TRBV21-1 is a pseudogene. The CDR3 extends over 16 amino acids. The CDR3 loop reads CASSKLAGGSGNEQFF.

The rearrangement joins TRBV6-5 to TRBJ2-5. CDR1 is MNHEY and CDR2 is SVGAGI in the germline V gene. This CDR3 spans 13 amino acids. The CDR3 protein is CASGPADQETQYF.

This rearrangement joins TRBV12-3 or TRBV12-4 to TRBJ2-3; the TCRdb D gene call, TRBD2, has no DNA to confirm it. CDR3 size: 17 residues. CDR3 loop: CASSPPLLPLGTDTQYF.

The CDR3 spells CSAGVPGTHQETQYF. This chain uses TRBV20-1 with TRBJ2-5; TCRdb proposes TRBD1, but this gene call is untestable without DNA. The CDR3 is 15 amino acids. Germline-derived CDR1 and CDR2 are DFQATT and SNEGSKA (reference sequence).

CDR3 sequence reads: CASKTANYGYTF. The chain is built from TRBV6-5 and TRBJ1-2. In germline, CDR1 is MNHEY, CDR2 SVGAGI. The CDR3 runs to 12 residues.

CDR3 loop: CASSPNQAGKYF. The genes are TRBV7-9 and TRBJ2-7; TCRdb returns TRBD1, unconfirmable since there is no DNA. The CDR3 runs 12 residues. Per the germline V gene, CDR1 is SEHNR and CDR2 is FQNEAQ (reference sequence).

This chain connects TRBV4-2 to TRBJ2-1; the TCRdb call, TRBD2, lacks DNA for checking. Germline CDR1 reads LGHNA; CDR2 reads YNFKEQ. This CDR3 is built from 14 residues. The chain's CDR3 is CASSLNIGPDEQFF.

The chain uses TRBV28 and TRBJ1-1; the D gene TCRdb calls, TRBD1, cannot be checked with no DNA. The CDR3 spans 14 residues. Germline CDR1 reads MDHEN; CDR2 reads SYDVKM. The CDR3 here is CASSAHREATEAFF.

The chain joins TRBV28 to TRBJ2-2; TCRdb's D call, TRBD2, is unchecked because there is no DNA. The CDR3 contains 18 residues. CDR1 and CDR2 from the germline V gene are MDHEN and SYDVKM. This CDR3 is CASSPTPAGVKKHGELFF.

The chain joins TRBV5-1 to TRBJ1-1. From germline, CDR1 is SGHRS and CDR2 YFSETQ. The CDR3 has 16 residues. This chain's CDR3 is CASSLAAGGSSTEAFF.

The rearrangement uses TRBV4-3 and TRBJ2-2; the D gene TCRdb calls, TRBD1, cannot be checked with no DNA. Germline V gene lookup returns CDR1 LGHNA and CDR2 YSLEER. The CDR3 has 16 residues. CDR3 residues: CASSLLTGGGTGELFF.

The V and J genes are TRBV20-1 and TRBJ2-7; no DNA is available, so the TRBD2 call from TCRdb remains unchecked. CDR1 and CDR2 (germline): DFQATT, SNEGSKA (reference sequence). The CDR3 covers 16 residues. The CDR3 protein is CSASQKWGLASYEQYF.

The chain employs TRBV2 and TRBJ2-4; the D call of TRBD1 rests on TCRdb alone, since no DNA is present to check it. The CDR3 is 16 amino acids. Germline V gene lookup returns CDR1 SNHLY and CDR2 FYNNEI. This chain's CDR3 is CASSDTGNLAKNIQYF. The complete variable domain, with remaining parts taken from reference TRBV2 and TRBJ2-4, reads EPEVTQTPSHQVTQMGQEVILRCVPISNHLYFYWYRQILGQKVEFLVSFYNNEISEKSEIFDDQFSVERPDGSNFTLKIRSTKLEDSAMYFCASSDTGNLAKNIQYFGAGTRLSVL.

This chain joins TRBV5-1 and TRBJ2-3. The germline CDR1 and CDR2 sequences are SGHRS and YFSETQ. There are 16 residues in the CDR3. CDR3 protein: CASSVSMAHRTDTQYF.

The chain recombines TRBV29-1 with TRBJ1-1. CDR3 length: 13 amino acids. The germline V gene encodes CDR1 SQVTM and CDR2 ANQGSEA. CDR3: CSYREGMNTEAFF.

The chain links TRBV29-1 to TRBJ1-5; TCRdb's assignment of TRBD1 cannot be checked, as there is no DNA. This CDR3 region has 17 residues. CDR1 and CDR2 (germline): SQVTM, ANQGSEA. The CDR3: CSGGGPRTVESNQPQHF.

V is TRBV7-8 and J is TRBJ2-1; checking the TCRdb D call of TRBD1 is not possible without DNA. The V gene's germline CDR1 is SGHVS and CDR2 FQNEAQ. CDR3 length: 16 amino acids. The CDR3 loop is CASYPSLREGHNEQFF.

The CDR3 reads CASSLVGQNYGYTF. The V and J genes are TRBV7-2 and TRBJ1-2; the D call from TCRdb, TRBD1, cannot be confirmed without DNA. CDR1 SGHTA and CDR2 FQGNSA come from the germline V gene. There are 14 residues in the CDR3.